The 32 T cell receptor beta chains below come from one sample, sequenced in a study of blood T cell repertoires in COVID-19. Sequencing was performed with immunoSEQ multiplex PCR; in TCRdb, only in-frame clones are kept and a portion is missing. The sample shows tens of thousands of clones, about 87% of them seen only once. The specimen was peripheral blood. These TCRs come from a man in his fifties or sixties with active COVID-19.

The chain recombines TRBV24-1 with TRBJ2-3; TRBD1 matches 7 bases. Trimming cost V 3 bases and J 2 bases; bases outside gene matches: 7. The length of the CDR3 is 16 residues. Germline-derived CDR1 and CDR2 are KGHDR and SFDVKD. CDR3 nucleotides: TGTGCCACCAGTGATCCGACAGGGTCCCTCACAGATACGCAGTATTTT. Its protein is CATSDPTGSLTDTQYF.

The chain recombines TRBV10-3 with TRBJ2-3, with unresolved D. With 2 bases removed from V and 2 bases from J, the gap between germline ends came to 5 bases. Germline-derived CDR1 and CDR2 are ENHRY and SYGVKD. The CDR3 runs 13 residues. The chain's CDR3 is CAISEANTDTQYF. CDR3 bases: TGTGCCATCAGTGAGGCGAACACAGATACGCAGTATTTT.

The genes are TRBV27 and TRBJ1-1, with D perhaps matching TRBD1 (5 bases). V lost 5 bases, J lost 3 bases, and 13 bases lay in between. The CDR3 covers 14 residues. CDR1 MNHEY and CDR2 SMNVEV come from the germline V gene (reference sequence). The CDR3 DNA reads as TGTGCCAGCAGTAGTCGGACATTGCACACTGAAGCTTTCTTT. Amino acids: CASSSRTLHTEAFF.

The chain joins TRBV11-2 to TRBJ2-5; TRBD2 might be the D (5 bases). CDR3 length: 15 residues. The V and J ends lost 4 bases and 5 bases respectively, with 17 bases between them. The germline gives CDR1 SGHAT, CDR2 FQNNGV. CDR3 sequence (DNA): TGTGCCAGCAGCTCTCCGAGGGCCGCCGGGGAGACCCAGTACTTC. This sequence encodes CASSSPRAAGETQYF. Filled out from reference TRBV11-2 and TRBJ2-5, the complete variable domain reads EAGVAQSPRYKIIEKRQSVAFWCNPISGHATLYWYQQILGQGPKLLIQFQNNGVVDDSQLPKDRFSAERLKGVDSTLKIQPAKLEDSAVYLCASSSPRAAGETQYFGPGTRLLVL.

This chain links TRBV6-5 with TRBJ2-2, with a weak D call TRBD1 (5 bases). Trimming took off 6 bases at V and 0 bases at J, with 11 bases between the two ends. This CDR3 spans 15 amino acids. CDR1 and CDR2 from the germline V gene are MNHEY and SVGAGI. This CDR3 reads CASRMTETNTGELFF. CDR3 sequence (DNA): TGTGCCAGCAGAATGACAGAGACGAACACCGGGGAGCTGTTTTTT.

The V gene is TRBV30, the J gene TRBJ2-7, with TRBD1 identical over 11 bases. The J segment lost 2 bases and the V segment lost 3 bases, leaving 21 bases of the junction unmatched. Germline assignment: CDR1 GTSNPN and CDR2 SVGIG (reference sequence). The CDR3 length is 20 residues. The CDR3 region has the DNA TGTGCCTGGAGAGCCCCCCGGGGGACAGGGGGAGGGTGGATACCCTACGAGCAGTACTTC. The encoded protein is CAWRAPRGTGGGWIPYEQYF.

The chain joins TRBV11-3 to TRBJ1-2; D call uncertain. Trimming stripped 5 bases from V and 8 bases from J, with 21 bases between. The CDR3 is made up of 15 amino acids. Germline CDR1 reads SGHNT; CDR2 reads YENEEA. Here the CDR3 DNA reads TGTGCCAGCAGCCCCAGTGGATCCGGGTATGAAGGCTACACCTTC. Translating it yields CASSPSGSGYEGYTF.

V usage is TRBV6-5 and J usage is TRBJ1-1; D might be TRBD1 (5 bases). The V gene's germline CDR1 is MNHEY and CDR2 SVGAGI. V lost 7 bases to trimming and J lost 4 bases, with 7 bases between them. The length of the CDR3 is 11 residues. The DNA for the CDR3 is TGTGCCAGCAAGACAGTCACTGAAGCTTTCTTT. Translation gives CASKTVTEAFF.

In DNA, the CDR3 is TGTGCCAGCCGCAGGGTGTCGACAGATACGCAGTATTTT. This sequence encodes CASRRVSTDTQYF. The rearrangement joins TRBV7-2 to TRBJ2-3; TRBD1 might be the D (5 bases). Trimming left V 8 bases short and J 3 bases short, with 12 bases between. CDR3 length: 13 amino acids. Germline V gene sequence: CDR1 SGHTA, CDR2 FQGNSA.

The chain couples TRBV3-1 (or the pseudogene TRBV3-2) to TRBJ1-2, with TRBD1 matching 7 bases. The CDR3 runs 13 residues. The germline V gene encodes CDR1 LGHDT and CDR2 YNNKEL (reference sequence). J lost 2 bases, V lost 5 bases, and 2 bases had no gene match. Here the CDR3 DNA reads TGTGCCAGCAGCTTACAGGGGAACTATGGCTACACCTTC. Its protein product is CASSLQGNYGYTF.

CDR3 nucleotides: TGTGCCAGCAGCCGTGCTAGCGGGGGCCAAGAGACCCAGTACTTC. It codes for CASSRASGGQETQYF. The J gene is TRBJ2-5, the V gene TRBV5-4; 10 nucleotides agree with TRBD2. Germline trimming cut 4 bases from V and 1 base from J; bases unmatched to any gene: 4. CDR1 SGHNT and CDR2 YYREEE come from the germline V gene (reference sequence). The CDR3 extends over 15 amino acids. Combining the CDR3 with reference TRBV5-4 and TRBJ2-5 gives the whole variable domain ETGVTQSPTHLIKTRGQQVTLRCSSQSGHNTVSWYQQALGQGPQFIFQYYREEENGRGNFPPRFSGLQFPNYSSELNVNALELDDSALYLCASSRASGGQETQYFGPGTRLLVL.

The J gene is TRBJ2-7, the V gene TRBV5-1; D remains unclear. This CDR3 is built from 15 residues. V gave up 0 bases and J gave up 1 base, with 11 bases separating them. CDR1 is SGHRS and CDR2 is YFSETQ in the germline V gene. The CDR3 coding sequence is TGCGCCAGCAGCTTGGGAGCAGGTGTGTCCTACGAGCAGTACTTC. Protein product: CASSLGAGVSYEQYF.

The V call is TRBV29-1, the J call TRBJ1-1, with 9 nucleotides matching TRBD1. The CDR3 is 13 amino acids. J gave up 5 bases and V 4 bases, and 5 bases lay outside the gene matches. Germline V CDR1 and CDR2: SQVTM, ANQGSEA. The CDR3 loop is CSVGDRVGTEAFF. The CDR3 bases are TGCAGCGTTGGGGACAGGGTAGGGACTGAAGCTTTCTTT. Looking up the rest from reference TRBV29-1 and TRBJ1-1 gives the full variable domain: SAVISQKPSRDICQRGTSLTIQCQVDSQVTMMFWYRQQPGQSLTLIATANQGSEATYESGFVIDKFPISRPNLTFSTLTVSNMSPEDSSIYLCSVGDRVGTEAFFGQGTRLTVV.

The chain carries TRBV19 and TRBJ1-2; possible D gene TRBD1, 5 bases. This CDR3 contains 18 residues. Between the trimmed V and J ends, which lost 3 bases and 4 bases, there was a span of 24 bases. Germline CDR1 reads LNHDA; CDR2 reads SQIVND (reference sequence). The CDR3 DNA follows: TGTGCCAGTAGTATGAAAACCCAAGTCAGGGTGGGAGGCTATGGCTACACCTTC. It yields the protein CASSMKTQVRVGGYGYTF.

The chain combines TRBV5-6 with TRBJ2-3; 10 nucleotides agree with TRBD2. The CDR3 spans 14 residues. The V and J ends lost 7 bases and 6 bases, in that order; junction bases with no gene match: 8. Germline CDR1 is SGHDT and CDR2 is YYEEEE. The CDR3 DNA sequence: TGTGCCAGCCTTTTAGCGGGGGGATTGGATACGCAGTATTTT. It yields the protein CASLLAGGLDTQYF.

The V and J genes are TRBV6-2 or TRBV6-3 and TRBJ1-2; D unresolved. CDR1 and CDR2 from the germline V gene are MNHEY and SVGEGT. Trimming removed 5 bases at V and 8 bases at J, with 12 bases between. CDR3 size: 12 residues. The CDR3 coding sequence is TGTGCCAGCAGTCCCCGGGAGGACGGCTACACCTTC. It yields the protein CASSPREDGYTF.

The chain is built from TRBV10-3 and TRBJ1-2; 8 nucleotides agree with TRBD1. Germline CDR1 is ENHRY and CDR2 is SYGVKD. The CDR3 runs 13 residues. After removal of 6 bases from V and 6 bases from J, the junction contained 6 bases not matched to a gene. As DNA, the CDR3 is TGTGCCATCAGGGGACAGGTCTGGGATGGCTACACCTTC. The encoded protein is CAIRGQVWDGYTF.

The chain combines TRBV5-1 with TRBJ1-2; maybe TRBD1 (6 bases). The CDR3 extends over 13 amino acids. The germline gives CDR1 SGHRS, CDR2 YFSETQ. Trimming cost V 3 bases and J 8 bases, with 14 bases left between them. The CDR3 is CASSWGQGVGYTF. The CDR3 DNA follows: TGCGCCAGCAGCTGGGGGCAGGGTGTGGGCTACACCTTC.

This chain connects TRBV24-1 to TRBJ1-5, with D unresolved. In germline, CDR1 is KGHDR, CDR2 SFDVKD. V lost 2 bases to trimming and J lost 0 bases, with 16 bases between them. This CDR3 contains 18 residues. CDR3 amino acids: CATSDSRGRRDSNQPQHF. The CDR3 region has the DNA TGTGCCACCAGTGATTCCCGAGGGAGGAGGGATAGCAATCAGCCCCAGCATTTT.

J is TRBJ1-1 and V is TRBV28; possibly TRBD1 for D (5 bases). In germline, CDR1 is MDHEN, CDR2 SYDVKM. Trimming removed 2 bases from V and 11 bases from J, with 15 bases in between. The CDR3 length is 13 residues. Here the CDR3 DNA reads TGTGCCAGCAGTTTAAATCGGCCCAGGGCCGCTTTCTTT. It specifies CASSLNRPRAAFF.

V gene TRBV11-2 combines with J gene TRBJ1-1, with 10 bases aligning to TRBD1. After removal of 5 bases from V and 11 bases from J, the junction contained 11 bases not matched to a gene. Germline V gene sequence: CDR1 SGHAT, CDR2 FQNNGV. This CDR3 has 14 amino acids. The CDR3 here is CASSLPRQGAGAFF. The CDR3 bases are TGTGCCAGCAGCCTTCCTCGACAGGGGGCTGGCGCTTTCTTT.

The chain recombines TRBV7-2 with TRBJ2-5; 11 bases line up with TRBD1. The germline CDR1 and CDR2 sequences are SGHTA and FQGNSA. The ends lost 5 bases at V and 2 bases at J; junction bases unmatched: 7. CDR3 length equals 16 residues. This CDR3 is CASSPGQGGLQETQYF. The CDR3 DNA sequence: TGTGCCAGCAGCCCGGGACAGGGGGGACTACAAGAGACCCAGTACTTC.

V gene TRBV25-1 combines with J gene TRBJ2-3; possible D gene TRBD2, 7 bases. V was clipped by 1 base and J by 3 bases, with 11 bases between them. The CDR3 totals 15 residues. CDR1 and CDR2 from the germline V gene are MGHDK and SYGVNS. This chain's CDR3 is CASSEWGGRTDTQYF. The CDR3 DNA reads TGTGCCAGCAGTGAATGGGGGGGGCGTACAGATACGCAGTATTTT.

The rearrangement links TRBV29-1 to TRBJ2-1; 9 nucleotides line up with TRBD1. The CDR3 totals 15 residues. The germline V gene encodes CDR1 SQVTM and CDR2 ANQGSEA. V was clipped by 7 bases and J by 7 bases; unmatched bases: 14. As DNA, the CDR3 is TGCAGCGCGGACCCCCGGGACAGGGCTATAAATGAGCAGTTCTTC. Encoded protein: CSADPRDRAINEQFF.

This chain connects TRBV5-1 to TRBJ2-7; possible D gene TRBD2, 6 bases. Trimming took off 4 bases at V and 5 bases at J, with 13 bases between the two ends. The CDR3 is 13 amino acids. The germline V gene has CDR1 SGHRS and CDR2 YFSETQ. The CDR3 sequence is CASSVYTGDEQYF. The CDR3 DNA reads as TGCGCCAGCAGCGTGTATACGGGAGACGAGCAGTACTTC.

This chain links TRBV28 with TRBJ1-1; TRBD1 is a possible D gene (5 bases). This CDR3 is 12 amino acids long. The V end was cut by 10 bases, the J end by 1 base, with 10 bases between. Germline CDR1 and CDR2: MDHEN and SYDVKM. CDR3 in amino acids: CAIQGGNTEAFF. As DNA, the CDR3 is TGTGCCATCCAGGGAGGGAACACTGAAGCTTTCTTT.

The chain carries TRBV5-6 and TRBJ1-1; D is possibly TRBD1 (5 bases). The V end lost 2 bases, the J end lost 2 bases, and 13 bases lay between the germline ends. The CDR3 has 15 residues. Per the germline V gene, CDR1 is SGHDT and CDR2 is YYEEEE. CDR3 nucleotide sequence: TGTGCCAGCAGCTTCCAGGGACTCAGAAACACTGAAGCTTTCTTT. Its protein is CASSFQGLRNTEAFF.

This chain uses TRBV28 with TRBJ2-3, with 7 bases matching TRBD2. The ends lost 7 bases at V and 2 bases at J; junction bases unmatched: 6. This CDR3 is built from 14 residues. Germline values: CDR1 MDHEN, CDR2 SYDVKM. The CDR3 reads CASTSLADTDTQYF. CDR3 DNA: TGTGCCAGCACCTCCCTAGCGGACACAGATACGCAGTATTTT.

The V and J genes are TRBV28 and TRBJ2-1; 11 bases are a match to TRBD2. Germline assignment: CDR1 MDHEN and CDR2 SYDVKM. CDR3 length: 20 amino acids. Trimming cost V 5 bases and J 7 bases; bases outside gene matches: 22. The CDR3: CASSPIAGGPLKWGFNEQFF. CDR3 coding DNA: TGTGCCAGCAGTCCCATAGCGGGAGGGCCACTAAAATGGGGGTTTAATGAGCAGTTCTTC.

The chain uses TRBV7-2 and TRBJ2-3; the match to TRBD1 covers 8 bases. With 5 bases clipped from V and 2 bases from J, the junction kept 9 bases outside the gene matches. The CDR3 length is 16 residues. Per germline, CDR1 SGHTA and CDR2 FQGNSA. CDR3 nucleotides: TGTGCCAGCAGCCCCGGACAGGGAACTTTCACAGATACGCAGTATTTT. Its protein is CASSPGQGTFTDTQYF.

The chain employs TRBV11-3 and TRBJ2-3; weak D call: TRBD2 (7 bases). The germline V gene has CDR1 SGHNT and CDR2 YENEEA. This CDR3 comprises 15 residues. Deletions cut 4 bases from V and 1 base from J, with 12 bases between. The CDR3 sequence: CASSSRRGRTDTQYF. The CDR3 nucleotides read TGTGCCAGCAGCTCCCGGCGGGGGCGCACAGATACGCAGTATTTT.

This chain links TRBV7-7 with TRBJ2-1; 11 bases are a match to TRBD2. The ends lost 5 bases at V and 1 base at J; junction bases unmatched: 7. The CDR3 contains 17 residues. CDR1 and CDR2 from the germline V gene are SSHAT and FNYEAQ (reference sequence). The CDR3: CASSPTLAGGSYNEQFF. The CDR3 bases are TGTGCCAGCAGCCCCACCTTAGCGGGAGGGTCCTACAATGAGCAGTTCTTC.